This T cell receptor beta chain came from a study of shared clonotypes between healthy human individuals. Study-wide background: A couple of women and a few men aged 18 to 49 served as donors. Study observations and caveats: Clonotype sharing among the donors was expected to vary with sequencing depth.

The CDR3 totals 13 residues. Germline V lookup: CDR1 SGHRS, CDR2 YFSETQ. Trimming took 4 bases from V and 0 from J, leaving 6 bases between them. The assay used deep level. Under the authors' procedure: ImmunoSEQ supplied junction-only sequences lacking quality scores, so filtering was different. Profiled with immunoSEQ multiplex PCR; TCRdb holds only in-frame clones, not every one. V, J and clone size are taken as reported in that table, and D and trimming were inferred from the DNA itself. The sample holds some 92,000 clones, less than 60% seen once. Concerning this clone itself: Its antigen is as yet unknown.

This TCR was recovered from a woman in her forties in good health. Some clones in this sample may be carry-over from other donors' samples. The gene calls are TRBV5-1 and TRBJ2-3; D is unresolved. The specimen was PBMCs. CDR3 region: CASSMESTDTQYF. The DNA of the CDR3 is TGCGCCAGCAGCATGGAGAGCACAGATACGCAGTATTTT.